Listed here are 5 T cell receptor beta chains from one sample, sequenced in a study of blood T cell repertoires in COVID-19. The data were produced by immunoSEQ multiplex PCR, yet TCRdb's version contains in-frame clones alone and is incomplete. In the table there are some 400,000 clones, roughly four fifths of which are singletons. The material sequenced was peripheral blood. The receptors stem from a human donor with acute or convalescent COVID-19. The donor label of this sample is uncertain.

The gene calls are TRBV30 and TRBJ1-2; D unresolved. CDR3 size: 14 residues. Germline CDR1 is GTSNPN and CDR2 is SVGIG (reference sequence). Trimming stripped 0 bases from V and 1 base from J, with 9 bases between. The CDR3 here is CAWSVQFLNYGYTF. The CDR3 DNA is TGTGCCTGGAGTGTGCAGTTCCTTAACTATGGCTACACCTTC.

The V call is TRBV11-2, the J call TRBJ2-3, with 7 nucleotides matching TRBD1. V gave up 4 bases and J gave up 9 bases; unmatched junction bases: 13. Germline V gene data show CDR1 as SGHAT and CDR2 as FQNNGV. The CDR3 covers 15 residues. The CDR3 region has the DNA TGTGCCAGCAGCTCCGACAGGGCTCTTGGTCACACGCAGTATTTT. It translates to CASSSDRALGHTQYF.

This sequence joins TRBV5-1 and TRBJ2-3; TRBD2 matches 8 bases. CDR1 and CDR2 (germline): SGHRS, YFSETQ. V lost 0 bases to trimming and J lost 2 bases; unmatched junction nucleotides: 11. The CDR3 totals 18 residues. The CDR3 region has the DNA TGCGCCAGCAGCTTGGAAGCGACTAGCGAAACAGTCACAGATACGCAGTATTTT. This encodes CASSLEATSETVTDTQYF.

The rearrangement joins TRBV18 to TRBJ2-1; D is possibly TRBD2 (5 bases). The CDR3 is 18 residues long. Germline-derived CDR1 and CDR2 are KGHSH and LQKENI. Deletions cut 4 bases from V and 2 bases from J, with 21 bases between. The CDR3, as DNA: TGTGCCAGCTCACTCCCGGCCGTTCAGCGGACTCCCTACAATGAGCAGTTCTTC. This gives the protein CASSLPAVQRTPYNEQFF.

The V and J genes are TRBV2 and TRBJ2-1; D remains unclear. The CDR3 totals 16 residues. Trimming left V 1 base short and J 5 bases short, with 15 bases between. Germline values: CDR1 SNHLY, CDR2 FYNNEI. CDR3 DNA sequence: TGTGCCAGCAGTGAAGGGCTAGTTTCGTCCCACAATGAGCAGTTCTTC. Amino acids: CASSEGLVSSHNEQFF.